Presented here are 25 T cell receptor beta chains from one specimen sequenced in a study of cytomegalovirus exposure and HLA in healthy donors. The PCR had 60 Vbeta and 13 Jbeta primers. This table comes from immunoSEQ multiplex PCR, and its TCRdb copy is limited to in-frame clones, with some not included. This sample yields under 150,000 clones, of which 85% are seen a single time; about 7% belongs to the top ten. Sequencing input: PBMCs. The receptors derive from a woman in her twenties or thirties in good health and CMV-seropositive.

This clone appeared a single time. The chain is built from TRBV19 and TRBJ1-1; no reliable D call. This CDR3 is 15 amino acids long. Germline loops: CDR1 LNHDA, CDR2 SQIVND (reference sequence). Trimming pared 3 bases from V and 0 bases from J, leaving 11 bases between. Here the CDR3 reads CASSIGYYMNTEAFF. For the CDR3, the DNA is TGTGCCAGTAGTATTGGTTATTACATGAACACTGAAGCTTTCTTT.

The V gene is TRBV10-3, the J gene TRBJ1-4, with 7 bases matching TRBD1. CDR3 length: 18 amino acids. Germline assignment: CDR1 ENHRY and CDR2 SYGVKD. After removal of 4 bases from V and 2 bases from J, the junction contained 13 bases not matched to a gene. Here the CDR3 DNA reads TGTGCCATCAGTGTGGGACAGTCCGCCCAGGGGACTAATGAAAAACTGTTTTTT. Translation gives CAISVGQSAQGTNEKLFF.

The V call is TRBV7-3, the J call TRBJ2-1; D remains ambiguous. Trimming left V 4 bases short and J 0 bases short, with 7 bases between. CDR1 is SGHTA and CDR2 is FQGTGA in the germline V gene. The CDR3 covers 14 residues. In DNA form, the CDR3 reads TGTGCCAGCAGCTCCTACGGCTCCTACAATGAGCAGTTCTTC. This encodes CASSSYGSYNEQFF.

V is TRBV5-1 and J is TRBJ2-7, with 10 bases lining up with TRBD2. CDR1 and CDR2 (germline): SGHRS, YFSETQ. CDR3 length: 15 amino acids. The J segment lost 2 bases and the V segment lost 4 bases, leaving 6 bases of the junction unmatched. The CDR3 nucleotides read TGCGCCAGCAGCCCCGGACTAGCGGCCCCCTACGAGCAGTACTTC. As protein: CASSPGLAAPYEQYF.

This clone was detected only once. The rearrangement joins TRBV19 to TRBJ1-1; 9 nucleotides match TRBD1. CDR3 length: 15 amino acids. CDR1 is LNHDA and CDR2 is SQIVND in the germline V gene (reference sequence). Unmatched junction bases numbered 7, after V lost 4 bases and J lost 4 bases. CDR3 amino acids: CASSTPGQGGTEAFF. In DNA form, the CDR3 reads TGTGCCAGTAGTACGCCGGGACAGGGCGGCACTGAAGCTTTCTTT. Full variable domain (rest looked up from reference TRBV19 and TRBJ1-1): DGGITQSPKYLFRKEGQNVTLSCEQNLNHDAMYWYRQDPGQGLRLIYYSQIVNDFQKGDIAEGYSVSREKKESFPLTVTSAQKNPTAFYLCASSTPGQGGTEAFFGQGTRLTVV.

The chain joins TRBV19 to TRBJ2-5; 9 bases fit TRBD1. V lost 4 bases to trimming and J lost 5 bases; unmatched junction nucleotides: 8. CDR3 length equals 15 residues. The V gene's germline CDR1 is LNHDA and CDR2 SQIVND (reference sequence). The CDR3 region has the DNA TGTGCCAGTAGTACCCTAGGGACAGGGCGGGAGACCCAGTACTTC. Translation: CASSTLGTGRETQYF.

This clone was detected only a few times. The chain couples TRBV5-1 to TRBJ1-1; 7 bases are a match to TRBD1. Looked up from germline, CDR1 is SGHRS and CDR2 is YFSETQ. CDR3 length: 16 residues. V was pared by 3 bases and J by 0 bases, with 8 bases of the junction left unmatched. CDR3 loop: CASSSLTGSLNTEAFF. DNA for the CDR3: TGCGCCAGCAGCTCCCTGACAGGGTCGTTGAACACTGAAGCTTTCTTT.

V is TRBV19 and J is TRBJ1-5; 11 bases are shared with TRBD1. Per germline, CDR1 LNHDA and CDR2 SQIVND (reference sequence). The CDR3 is made up of 16 amino acids. The ends lost 5 bases at V and 4 bases at J; junction bases unmatched: 7. The CDR3 bases are TGTGCCAGTAGTGCGATCCGGGACAGGGGGAATCAGCCCCAGCATTTT. It yields the protein CASSAIRDRGNQPQHF.

The chain uses TRBV7-2 and TRBJ2-7; D is uncertain. This CDR3 region has 13 residues. Per the germline V gene, CDR1 is SGHTA and CDR2 is FQGNSA. Trimming cost V 0 bases and J 1 base, with 4 bases left between them. This chain's CDR3 is CASSLAASYEQYF. CDR3 sequence (DNA): TGTGCCAGCAGCTTAGCGGCTTCCTACGAGCAGTACTTC.

The gene calls are TRBV5-1 and TRBJ2-1; 14 positions match TRBD2. With V trimmed by 0 bases and J by 15 bases, 11 bases remained unmatched. The germline V gene has CDR1 SGHRS and CDR2 YFSETQ. The CDR3 consists of 16 residues. The CDR3 nucleotides read TGCGCCAGCAGCTTGGAGGCCGGGACTAGCGGGGGTACTCCGTTCTTC. It translates to CASSLEAGTSGGTPFF.

The rearrangement joins TRBV6-5 to TRBJ1-2; the D gene is possibly TRBD1 (6 bases). Germline lookup yields CDR1 MNHEY and CDR2 SVGAGI. The CDR3 is 14 residues long. The V gene lost 6 bases and the J gene lost 7 bases, with 18 bases spanning the gap. This CDR3 is CASRLDSPPFGYTF. The CDR3 DNA sequence: TGTGCCAGCAGATTGGACAGCCCCCCCTTTGGCTACACCTTC.

The chain couples TRBV5-1 to TRBJ2-3; 9 bases agree with TRBD1. After removal of 1 base from V and 5 bases from J, the junction contained 8 bases not matched to a gene. This CDR3 has 16 amino acids. Germline V lookup: CDR1 SGHRS, CDR2 YFSETQ. CDR3 nucleotides: TGCGCCAGCAGCTTGCCGGGGACAGGGTGGGAAGATACGCAGTATTTT. Translating it yields CASSLPGTGWEDTQYF.

The rearrangement joins TRBV7-9 to TRBJ2-1, with 8 positions matching TRBD2. This CDR3 contains 14 residues. V dropped 1 base and J dropped 8; count of bases not matched to a gene: 4. The germline CDR1 and CDR2 sequences are SEHNR and FQNEAQ (reference sequence). The CDR3 DNA follows: TGTGCCAGCAGCTTAGTCGGCGGGAGGTATGAGCAGTTCTTC. Amino acid sequence: CASSLVGGRYEQFF.

This chain connects TRBV2 to TRBJ2-5; 15 bases are shared with TRBD2. The CDR3 covers 15 residues. Germline V gives CDR1 SNHLY, CDR2 FYNNEI. V lost 6 bases and J lost 4; bases outside the gene matches: 3. The CDR3 spells CASRGGLAGGETQYF. DNA of the CDR3: TGTGCCAGCAGGGGGGGACTAGCGGGGGGAGAGACCCAGTACTTC.

Details on this clone: Distinct nucleotide sequences in the sample also encode this CDR3. The rearrangement links TRBV5-1 to TRBJ2-1; a possible D gene is TRBD2 (6 bases). This CDR3 contains 16 residues. Germline CDR1 reads SGHRS; CDR2 reads YFSETQ. V dropped 4 bases and J dropped 0 bases, with 14 bases sitting between them. The CDR3 region is CASSVDSGNSYNEQFF. The CDR3 bases are TGCGCCAGCAGCGTGGATAGCGGAAACTCCTACAATGAGCAGTTCTTC.

The chain links TRBV2 to TRBJ1-2, with 9 bases identical to TRBD1. The CDR3 runs 14 residues. V was clipped by 7 bases and J by 3 bases; unmatched bases: 6. The germline CDR1 and CDR2 sequences are SNHLY and FYNNEI. This chain's CDR3 is CASTGTGSYYGYTF. DNA of the CDR3: TGTGCCAGCACCGGGACAGGGAGTTACTATGGCTACACCTTC.

To note about this clone: Other DNA sequences in the sample encode the same CDR3. V and J are TRBV28 and TRBJ2-2; D is unresolved. Deletions cut 1 base from V and 4 bases from J, with 4 bases between. Germline values: CDR1 MDHEN, CDR2 SYDVKM. The CDR3 runs to 13 residues. The CDR3 reads CASSLSGTGELFF. The CDR3 DNA reads as TGTGCCAGCAGTTTATCAGGCACCGGGGAGCTGTTTTTT. Looking up the rest from reference TRBV28 and TRBJ2-2 gives the full variable domain: DVKVTQSSRYLVKRTGEKVFLECVQDMDHENMFWYRQDPGLGLRLIYFSYDVKMKEKGDIPEGYSVSREKKERFSLILESASTNQTSMYLCASSLSGTGELFFGEGSRLTVL.

The rearrangement joins TRBV4-1 to TRBJ1-1, with 10 bases fitting TRBD1. After removal of 6 bases from V and 6 bases from J, the junction contained 7 bases not matched to a gene. The CDR3 sequence is 14 residues long. CDR1 is MGHRA and CDR2 is YSYEKL in the germline V gene. The CDR3 is CASSYRDRGAEAFF. CDR3 coding DNA: TGCGCCAGCAGTTACCGGGACAGGGGAGCTGAAGCTTTCTTT.

This chain uses TRBV27 with TRBJ2-1; TRBD2 aligns across 7 bases. Unmatched junction bases numbered 4, after V lost 3 bases and J lost 2 bases. Germline V gives CDR1 MNHEY, CDR2 SMNVEV (reference sequence). This CDR3 spans 15 amino acids. CDR3 nucleotides: TGTGCCAGCAGTTTTGGCAGCGGGGCCTACAATGAGCAGTTCTTC. Translating gives CASSFGSGAYNEQFF.

The CDR3 loop is CASSLFRDTDGTEAFF. In DNA, the CDR3 is TGCGCCAGCAGCTTATTCCGGGACACAGACGGGACTGAAGCTTTCTTT. The chain links TRBV5-1 to TRBJ1-1; D possibly corresponds to TRBD1 (6 bases). V lost 2 bases and J lost 5, with 19 bases in between. The CDR3 sequence is 16 residues long. CDR1 and CDR2 from the germline V gene are SGHRS and YFSETQ.

J is TRBJ2-2 and V is TRBV7-9; 11 bases line up with TRBD2. Germline loops: CDR1 SEHNR, CDR2 FQNEAQ (reference sequence). The CDR3 length is 17 residues. Unmatched junction bases numbered 6, after V lost 5 bases and J lost 1 base. CDR3 in DNA: TGTGCCAGCAGCGCCGGACTAGCGGGCTTGAACACCGGGGAGCTGTTTTTT. Protein sequence: CASSAGLAGLNTGELFF.

This clone was found once. Other DNA variants within this sample encode the same CDR3. This sequence joins TRBV7-2 and TRBJ1-6, with 7 bases aligning to TRBD1. The germline CDR1 and CDR2 sequences are SGHTA and FQGNSA. The CDR3 contains 13 residues. V lost 4 bases and J lost 7; bases outside the gene matches: 1. The CDR3 DNA reads as TGTGCCAGCAGCTCAGGGGGGAATTCACCCCTCCACTTT. Translating gives CASSSGGNSPLHF.

The chain is built from TRBV2 and TRBJ2-3; D might be TRBD2 (5 bases). The V end lost 11 bases, the J end lost 3 bases, and 12 bases lay between the germline ends. This CDR3 contains 12 residues. Germline V gene lookup returns CDR1 SNHLY and CDR2 FYNNEI. The CDR3 protein is CAGNGDTDTQYF. CDR3 DNA sequence: TGTGCCGGCAACGGGGATACAGATACGCAGTATTTT.

This sequence joins TRBV27 and TRBJ2-2, with D maybe TRBD2 (6 bases). Per the germline V gene, CDR1 is MNHEY and CDR2 is SMNVEV (reference sequence). Trimming removed 5 bases from V and 5 bases from J, with 21 bases in between. The CDR3 is 17 residues long. CDR3 in DNA: TGTGCCAGCAGTCTTCCCGCTAGCACGGGAGTGACCGGGGAGCTGTTTTTT. Translated, it gives CASSLPASTGVTGELFF.

This chain connects TRBV29-1 to TRBJ2-7; 10 bases match TRBD1. The CDR3 is made up of 14 amino acids. Trimming took 4 bases from V and 5 from J; bases not matched to a gene: 8. Germline CDR1 and CDR2: SQVTM and ANQGSEA. For the CDR3, the DNA is TGCAGCGTTGCCGGACAGGGGGGACTCCACGAGCAGTACTTC. Protein sequence: CSVAGQGGLHEQYF.